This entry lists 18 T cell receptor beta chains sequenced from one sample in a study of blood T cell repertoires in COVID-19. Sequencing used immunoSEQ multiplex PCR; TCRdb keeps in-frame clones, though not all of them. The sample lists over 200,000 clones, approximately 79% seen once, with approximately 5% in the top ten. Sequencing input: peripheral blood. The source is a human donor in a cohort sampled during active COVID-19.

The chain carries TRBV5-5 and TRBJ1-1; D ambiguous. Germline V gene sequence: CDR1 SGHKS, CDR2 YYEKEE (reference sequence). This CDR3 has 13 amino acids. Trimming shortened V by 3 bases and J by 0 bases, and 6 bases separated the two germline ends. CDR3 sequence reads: CASSSGLNTEAFF. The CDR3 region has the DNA TGTGCCAGCAGCTCTGGGCTGAACACTGAAGCTTTCTTT.

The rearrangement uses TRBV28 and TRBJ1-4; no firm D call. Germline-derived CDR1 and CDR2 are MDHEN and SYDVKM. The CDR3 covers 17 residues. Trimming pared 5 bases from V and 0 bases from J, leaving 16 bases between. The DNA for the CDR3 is TGTGCCAGCAGTCCATTTAACTCCATTGCAACTAATGAAAAACTGTTTTTT. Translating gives CASSPFNSIATNEKLFF.

CDR3 nucleotide sequence: TGTGCCAGCAGCTTGATAAATTACGAGCAGTACTTC. This gives the protein CASSLINYEQYF. J is TRBJ2-7 and V is TRBV5-8; D gene uncertain. The germline gives CDR1 SGHTS, CDR2 YDEGEE. The V gene lost 1 base and the J gene lost 4 bases, with 6 bases spanning the gap. This CDR3 is 12 amino acids long.

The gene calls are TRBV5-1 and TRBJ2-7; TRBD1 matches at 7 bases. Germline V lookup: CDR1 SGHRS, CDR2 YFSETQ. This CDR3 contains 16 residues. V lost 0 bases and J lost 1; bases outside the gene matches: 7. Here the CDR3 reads CASSLGQGVGSYEQYF. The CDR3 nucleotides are TGCGCCAGCAGCTTGGGGCAGGGGGTCGGATCCTACGAGCAGTACTTC.

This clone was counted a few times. In DNA, the CDR3 is TGTGCCAGCAGGCCGACAGCGACACTCTATGGCTACACCTTC. Translated: CASRPTATLYGYTF. This rearrangement joins TRBV2 to TRBJ1-2; weak D call: TRBD1 (5 bases). The CDR3 consists of 14 residues. Trimming removed 6 bases from V and 4 bases from J, with 15 bases in between. Germline-derived CDR1 and CDR2 are SNHLY and FYNNEI.

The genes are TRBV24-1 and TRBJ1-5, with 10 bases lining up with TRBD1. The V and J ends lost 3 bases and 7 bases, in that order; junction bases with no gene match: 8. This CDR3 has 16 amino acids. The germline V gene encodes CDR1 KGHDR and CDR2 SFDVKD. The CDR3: CATSDPGQGERQPQHF. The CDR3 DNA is TGTGCCACCAGTGATCCTGGACAGGGGGAACGACAGCCCCAGCATTTT.

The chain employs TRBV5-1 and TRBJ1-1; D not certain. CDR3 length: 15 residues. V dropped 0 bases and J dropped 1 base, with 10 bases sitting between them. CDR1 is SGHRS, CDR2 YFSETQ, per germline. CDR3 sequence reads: CASSLGGLRNTEAFF. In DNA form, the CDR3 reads TGCGCCAGCAGCTTGGGAGGCCTTCGGAACACTGAAGCTTTCTTT.

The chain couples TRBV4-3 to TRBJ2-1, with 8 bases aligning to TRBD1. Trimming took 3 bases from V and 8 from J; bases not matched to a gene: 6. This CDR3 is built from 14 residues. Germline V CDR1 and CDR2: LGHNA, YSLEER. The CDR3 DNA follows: TGCGCCAGCAGCCACGGACAGGGTTTCGATGAGCAGTTCTTC. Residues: CASSHGQGFDEQFF.

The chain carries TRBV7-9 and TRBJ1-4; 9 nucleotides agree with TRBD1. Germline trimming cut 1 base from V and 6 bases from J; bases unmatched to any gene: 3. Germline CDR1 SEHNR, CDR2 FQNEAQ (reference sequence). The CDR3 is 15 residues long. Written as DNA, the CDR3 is TGTGCCAGCAGCTTAGGACAGGGGGAATATGAAAAACTGTTTTTT. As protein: CASSLGQGEYEKLFF.

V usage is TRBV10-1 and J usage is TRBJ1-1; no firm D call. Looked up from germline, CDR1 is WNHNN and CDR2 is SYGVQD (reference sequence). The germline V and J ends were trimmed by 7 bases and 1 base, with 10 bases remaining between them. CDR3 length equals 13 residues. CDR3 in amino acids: CASKPPENTEAFF. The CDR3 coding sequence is TGCGCCAGCAAGCCACCTGAGAACACTGAAGCTTTCTTT.

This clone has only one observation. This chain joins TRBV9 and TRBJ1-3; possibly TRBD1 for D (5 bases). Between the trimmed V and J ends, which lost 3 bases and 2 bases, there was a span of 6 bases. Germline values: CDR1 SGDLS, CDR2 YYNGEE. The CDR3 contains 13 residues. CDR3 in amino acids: CASSGRAGNTIYF. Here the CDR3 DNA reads TGTGCCAGCAGCGGCAGGGCTGGAAACACCATATATTTT. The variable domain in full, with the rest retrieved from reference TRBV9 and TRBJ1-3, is DSGVTQTPKHLITATGQRVTLRCSPRSGDLSVYWYQQSLDQGLQFLIQYYNGEERAKGNILERFSAQQFPDLHSELNLSSLELGDSALYFCASSGRAGNTIYFGEGSWLTVV.

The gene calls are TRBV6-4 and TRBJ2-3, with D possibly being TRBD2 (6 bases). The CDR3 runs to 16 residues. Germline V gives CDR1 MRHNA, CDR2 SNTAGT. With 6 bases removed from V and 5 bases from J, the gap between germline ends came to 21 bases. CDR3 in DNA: TGTGCCAGCAGCCCTCAAGTGGGGGGAAAAGGAGATACGCAGTATTTT. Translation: CASSPQVGGKGDTQYF.

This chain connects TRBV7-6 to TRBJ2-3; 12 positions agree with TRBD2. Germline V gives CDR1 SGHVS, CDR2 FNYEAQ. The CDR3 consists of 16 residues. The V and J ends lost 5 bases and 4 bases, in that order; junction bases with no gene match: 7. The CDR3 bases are TGTGCCAGCAGCCTGACGACTAGCGGGAGCCCAGATACGCAGTATTTT. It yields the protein CASSLTTSGSPDTQYF. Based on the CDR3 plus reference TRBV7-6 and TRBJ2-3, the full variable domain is GAGVSQSPRYKVTKRGQDVALRCDPISGHVSLYWYRQALGQGPEFLTYFNYEAQQDKSGLPNDRFSAERPEGSISTLTIQRTEQRDSAMYRCASSLTTSGSPDTQYFGPGTRLTVL.

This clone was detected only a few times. For the CDR3, the DNA is TGTGCCAGCAGTTCTCAGGGGGCTGACTATGGCTACACCTTC. Translating gives CASSSQGADYGYTF. The chain links TRBV6-6 to TRBJ1-2, with 8 bases identical to TRBD1. Germline CDR1 and CDR2: MNHNY and SVGAGI (reference sequence). This CDR3 comprises 14 residues. Trimming at V came to 4 bases and at J to 3 bases, leaving 4 bases not matched to a gene.

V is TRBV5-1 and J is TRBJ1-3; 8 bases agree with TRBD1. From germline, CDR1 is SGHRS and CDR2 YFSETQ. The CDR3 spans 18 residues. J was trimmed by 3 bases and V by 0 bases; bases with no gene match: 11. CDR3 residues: CASSLAPDRARRGNTIYF. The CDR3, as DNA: TGCGCCAGCAGCTTGGCCCCGGACAGGGCCCGGCGTGGAAACACCATATATTTT.

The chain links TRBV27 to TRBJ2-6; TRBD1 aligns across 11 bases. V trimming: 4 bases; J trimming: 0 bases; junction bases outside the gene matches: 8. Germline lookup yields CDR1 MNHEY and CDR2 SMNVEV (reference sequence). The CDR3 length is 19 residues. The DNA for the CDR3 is TGTGCCAGCAGTTCAACAGCCGGGACAGGGGGCTCTGGGGCCAACGTCCTGACTTTC. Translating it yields CASSSTAGTGGSGANVLTF.

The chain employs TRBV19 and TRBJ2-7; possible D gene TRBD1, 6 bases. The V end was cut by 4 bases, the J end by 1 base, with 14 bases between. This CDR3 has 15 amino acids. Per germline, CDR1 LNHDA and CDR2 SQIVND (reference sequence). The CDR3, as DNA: TGTGCCAGTAGTACCTTCAGGGGATGGTCCTACGAGCAGTACTTC. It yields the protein CASSTFRGWSYEQYF. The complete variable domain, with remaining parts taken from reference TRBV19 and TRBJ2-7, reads DGGITQSPKYLFRKEGQNVTLSCEQNLNHDAMYWYRQDPGQGLRLIYYSQIVNDFQKGDIAEGYSVSREKKESFPLTVTSAQKNPTAFYLCASSTFRGWSYEQYFGPGTRLTVT.

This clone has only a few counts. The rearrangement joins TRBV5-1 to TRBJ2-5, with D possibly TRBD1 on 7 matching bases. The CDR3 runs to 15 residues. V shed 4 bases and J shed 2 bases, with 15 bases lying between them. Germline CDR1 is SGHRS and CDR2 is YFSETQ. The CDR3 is CASSTEGQIQETQYF. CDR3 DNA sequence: TGCGCCAGCAGCACGGAGGGACAGATTCAAGAGACCCAGTACTTC. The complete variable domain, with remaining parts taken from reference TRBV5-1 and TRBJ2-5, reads KAGVTQTPRYLIKTRGQQVTLSCSPISGHRSVSWYQQTPGQGLQFLFEYFSETQRNKGNFPGRFSGRQFSNSRSEMNVSTLELGDSALYLCASSTEGQIQETQYFGPGTRLLVL.